This T cell receptor beta chain was profiled in a study of radiotherapy plus CTLA-4 blockade in lung cancer. Concerning this clone: Other DNA variants within this sample encode the same CDR3.

Here immunoSEQ multiplex PCR was the method, and the copy in TCRdb shows in-frame clones only, minus some. The table records fewer than 40,000 clones, 70% to 85% of them present only once. This sequence was found in a human donor with non-small cell lung cancer who had stable disease on radiotherapy plus ipilimumab. This material consisted of peripheral blood, taken from a patient treated with radiotherapy plus ipilimumab.

CDR3 in amino acids: CASYRESEAFF. The CDR3 nucleotides are TGTGCCAGTTACAGGGAGTCTGAAGCTTTCTTT. The genes are TRBV30 and TRBJ1-1, with TRBD1 as a possible D gene (6 bases). Trimming stripped 8 bases from V and 6 bases from J, with 13 bases between. The CDR3 length is 11 residues. Germline CDR1 GTSNPN, CDR2 SVGIG (reference sequence).